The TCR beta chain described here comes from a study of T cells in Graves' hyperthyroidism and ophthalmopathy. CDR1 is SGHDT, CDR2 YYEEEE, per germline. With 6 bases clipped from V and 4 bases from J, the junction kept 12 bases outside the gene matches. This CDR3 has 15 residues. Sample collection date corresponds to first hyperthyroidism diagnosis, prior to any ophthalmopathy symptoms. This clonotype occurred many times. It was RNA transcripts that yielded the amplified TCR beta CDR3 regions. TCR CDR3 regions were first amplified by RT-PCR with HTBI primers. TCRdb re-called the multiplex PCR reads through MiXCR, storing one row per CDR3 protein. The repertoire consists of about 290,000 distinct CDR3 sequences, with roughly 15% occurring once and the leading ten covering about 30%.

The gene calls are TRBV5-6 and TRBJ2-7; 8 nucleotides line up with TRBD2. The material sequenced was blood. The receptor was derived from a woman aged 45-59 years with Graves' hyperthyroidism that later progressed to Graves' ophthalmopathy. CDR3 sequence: CASTTGGGTLYEQYF. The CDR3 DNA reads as TGTGCCAGCACAACGGGGGGGGGGACCCTATACGAGCAGTACTTC.